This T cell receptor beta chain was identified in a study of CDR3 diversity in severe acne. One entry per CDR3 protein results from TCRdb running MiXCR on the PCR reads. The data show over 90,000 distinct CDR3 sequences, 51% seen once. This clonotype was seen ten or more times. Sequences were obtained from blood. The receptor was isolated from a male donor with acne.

CDR3: CASRLAGEETQYF. The CDR3 DNA sequence: TGTGCCAGCAGGCTGGCGGGGGAGGAGACCCAGTACTTC. The rearrangement uses TRBV12-3 or TRBV12-4 and TRBJ2-5; 7 bases line up with TRBD2. J was trimmed by 5 bases and V by 6 bases; bases with no gene match: 6. The CDR3 is 13 amino acids.